This T cell receptor (beta chain) was identified during a study of cytomegalovirus exposure and HLA in healthy donors. Study-wide points: When a later analysis compared HLA-associated TCR beta chains with equally common others, the HLA-associated chains turned out to be more clonally expanded and to have lower generation probabilities. With later analysis, a missense DCLRE1C variant became linked to TCR beta V- and J-gene trimming. Listed as cytomegalovirus-associated were 150 to 200 TCR beta chains.

PCR amplification relied on 60 Vbeta primers (plus 13 Jbeta primers). Generated by immunoSEQ multiplex PCR, the TCRdb table keeps only in-frame clones and is missing some. Here the sample table reports approximately 120,000 clones. The CDR3 runs to 15 residues. J was trimmed by 3 bases and V by 4 bases; bases with no gene match: 5. Germline V lookup: CDR1 PRHDT, CDR2 FYEKMQ (reference sequence). Remarks on this clone: Its antigen is not known.

The receptor was derived from a man aged 30-40 years in good health and CMV-seronegative. The chain employs TRBV13 and TRBJ1-2, with 10 bases aligning to TRBD1. The sequencing input was PBMCs. Here the CDR3 reads CASSSEDRGDYGYTF. For the CDR3, the DNA is TGTGCCAGCAGCTCCGAGGACAGGGGGGACTATGGCTACACCTTC.